This T cell receptor (beta chain) is drawn from a study of tumor and adjacent non-tumor tissue in lung cancer. Study-wide context: Stage I to III disease affected approximately 11 men and 4 or 5 women aged about 31 to 85.

Germline V gives CDR1 MNHEY, CDR2 SVGAGI. The CDR3 runs 16 residues. This clonotype showed up just once. Its ends do not fully match the called genes, so a read error is possible. No cell sorting was done before RNA was extracted from the tissue. TCRbeta libraries were built with three rounds of nested PCR, modified from ARM-PCR. TCRdb ran MiXCR on the multiplex PCR reads and lists one entry per CDR3 protein. The sample holds 60,000 to 85,000 distinct CDR3 sequences, around 78% seen once. The chain joins TRBV6-5 to TRBJ2-3; perhaps TRBD2 as D (6 bases). This TCR derives from a man aged 55-75 years with non-small cell lung cancer. Sequenced: lung tumor tissue. CDR3 DNA sequence: TGTGCCAGCAGTGACTTGGGGGGAGCCTCCACAGATACACAGTATTTT. Translated, it gives CASSDLGGASTDTQYF.